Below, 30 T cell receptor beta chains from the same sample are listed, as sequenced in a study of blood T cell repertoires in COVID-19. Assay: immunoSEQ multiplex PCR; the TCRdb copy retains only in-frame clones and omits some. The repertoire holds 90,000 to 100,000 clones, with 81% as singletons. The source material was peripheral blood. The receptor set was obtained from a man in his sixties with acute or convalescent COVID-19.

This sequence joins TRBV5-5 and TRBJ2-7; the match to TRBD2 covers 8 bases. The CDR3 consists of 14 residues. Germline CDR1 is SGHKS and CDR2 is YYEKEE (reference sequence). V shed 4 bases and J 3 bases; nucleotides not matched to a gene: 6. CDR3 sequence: CASSLFSGNYEQYF. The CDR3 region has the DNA TGTGCCAGCAGCCTATTTAGCGGGAACTACGAGCAGTACTTC.

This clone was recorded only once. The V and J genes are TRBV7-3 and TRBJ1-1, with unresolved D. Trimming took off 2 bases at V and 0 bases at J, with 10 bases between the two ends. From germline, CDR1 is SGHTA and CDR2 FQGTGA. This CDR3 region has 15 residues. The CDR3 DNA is TGTGCCAGCAGCTTATCTGGAGGGATGAACACTGAAGCTTTCTTT. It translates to CASSLSGGMNTEAFF.

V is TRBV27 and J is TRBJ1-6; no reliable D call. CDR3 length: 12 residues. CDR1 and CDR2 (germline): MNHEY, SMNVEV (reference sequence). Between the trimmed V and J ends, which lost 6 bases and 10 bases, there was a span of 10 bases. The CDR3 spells CASSHPGSPLHF. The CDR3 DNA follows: TGTGCCAGCAGCCACCCCGGGTCACCCCTCCACTTT.

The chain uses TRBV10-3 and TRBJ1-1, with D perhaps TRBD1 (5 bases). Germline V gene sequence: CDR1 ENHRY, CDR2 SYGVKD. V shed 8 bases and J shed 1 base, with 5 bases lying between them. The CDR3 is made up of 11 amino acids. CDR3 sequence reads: CAIGANTEAFF. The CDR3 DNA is TGTGCCATCGGGGCGAACACTGAAGCTTTCTTT.

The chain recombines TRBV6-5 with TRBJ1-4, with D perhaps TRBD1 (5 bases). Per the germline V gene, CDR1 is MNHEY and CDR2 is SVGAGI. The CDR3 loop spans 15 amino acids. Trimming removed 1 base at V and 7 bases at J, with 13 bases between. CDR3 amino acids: CASSYYQGDGEKLFF. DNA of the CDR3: TGTGCCAGCAGTTACTACCAGGGCGATGGTGAAAAACTGTTTTTT.

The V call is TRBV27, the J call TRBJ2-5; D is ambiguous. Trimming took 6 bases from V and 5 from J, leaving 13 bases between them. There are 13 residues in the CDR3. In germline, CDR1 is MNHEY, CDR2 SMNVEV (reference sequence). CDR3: CASSLVREETQYF. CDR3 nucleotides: TGTGCCAGCAGCCTGGTCCGAGAGGAGACCCAGTACTTC.

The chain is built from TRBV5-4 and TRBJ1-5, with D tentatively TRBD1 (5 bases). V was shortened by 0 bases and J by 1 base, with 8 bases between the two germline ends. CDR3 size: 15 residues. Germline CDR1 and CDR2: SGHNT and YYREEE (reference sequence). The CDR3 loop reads CASSLGGASNQPQHF. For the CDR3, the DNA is TGTGCCAGCAGCTTGGGTGGGGCCAGCAATCAGCCCCAGCATTTT.

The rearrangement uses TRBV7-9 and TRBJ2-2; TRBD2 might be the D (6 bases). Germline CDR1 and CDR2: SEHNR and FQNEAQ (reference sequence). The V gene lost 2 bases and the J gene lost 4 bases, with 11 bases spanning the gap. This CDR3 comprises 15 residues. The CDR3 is CASSLNTRGTGELFF. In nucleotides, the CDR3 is TGTGCCAGCAGCTTAAATACGCGGGGCACCGGGGAGCTGTTTTTT. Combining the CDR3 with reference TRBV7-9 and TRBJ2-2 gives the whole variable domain DTGVSQNPRHKITKRGQNVTFRCDPISEHNRLYWYRQTLGQGPEFLTYFQNEAQLEKSRLLSDRFSAERPKGSFSTLEIQRTEQGDSAMYLCASSLNTRGTGELFFGEGSRLTVL.

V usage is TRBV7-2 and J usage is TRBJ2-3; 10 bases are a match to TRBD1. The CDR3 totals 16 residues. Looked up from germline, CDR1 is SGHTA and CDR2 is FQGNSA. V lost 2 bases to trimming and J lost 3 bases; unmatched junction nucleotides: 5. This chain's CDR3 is CASSLFGDRGTDTQYF. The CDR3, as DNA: TGTGCCAGCAGCTTATTCGGGGACAGGGGTACAGATACGCAGTATTTT.

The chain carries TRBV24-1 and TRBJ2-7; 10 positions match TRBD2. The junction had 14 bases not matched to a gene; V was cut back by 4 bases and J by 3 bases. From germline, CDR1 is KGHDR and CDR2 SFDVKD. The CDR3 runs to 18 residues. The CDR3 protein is CATSDSSGSFDGLYEQYF. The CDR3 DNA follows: TGTGCCACCAGTGACTCTAGCGGGAGCTTTGACGGACTCTACGAGCAGTACTTC.

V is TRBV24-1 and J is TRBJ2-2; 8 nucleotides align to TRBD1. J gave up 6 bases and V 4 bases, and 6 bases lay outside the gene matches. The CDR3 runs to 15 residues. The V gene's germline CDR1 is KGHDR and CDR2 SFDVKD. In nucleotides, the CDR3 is TGTGCCACCAGTGAGGCAGGGGGCGCCGCCGGGGAGCTGTTTTTT. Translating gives CATSEAGGAAGELFF.

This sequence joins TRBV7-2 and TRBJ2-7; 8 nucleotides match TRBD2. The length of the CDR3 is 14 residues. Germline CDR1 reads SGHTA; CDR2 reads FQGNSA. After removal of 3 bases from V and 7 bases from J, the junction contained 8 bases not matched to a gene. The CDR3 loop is CASSFLGRAGEQYF. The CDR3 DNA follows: TGTGCCAGCAGCTTTCTCGGGAGGGCAGGGGAGCAGTACTTC.

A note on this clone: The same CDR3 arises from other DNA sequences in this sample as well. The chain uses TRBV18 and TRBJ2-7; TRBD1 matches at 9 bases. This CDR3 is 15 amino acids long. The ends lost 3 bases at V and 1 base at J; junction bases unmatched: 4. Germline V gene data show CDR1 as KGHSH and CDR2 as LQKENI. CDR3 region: CASSPGQGLSYEQYF. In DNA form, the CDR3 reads TGTGCCAGCTCACCCGGACAGGGGCTATCCTACGAGCAGTACTTC. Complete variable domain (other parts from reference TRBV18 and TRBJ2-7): NAGVMQNPRHLVRRRGQEARLRCSPMKGHSHVYWYRQLPEEGLKFMVYLQKENIIDESGMPKERFSAEFPKEGPSILRIQQVVRGDSAAYFCASSPGQGLSYEQYFGPGTRLTVT.

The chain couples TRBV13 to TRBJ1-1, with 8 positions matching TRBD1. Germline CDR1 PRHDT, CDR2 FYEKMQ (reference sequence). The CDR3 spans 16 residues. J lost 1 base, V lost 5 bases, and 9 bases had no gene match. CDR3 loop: CASSRQTGAGNTEAFF. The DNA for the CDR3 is TGTGCCAGCAGCCGTCAGACAGGGGCTGGGAACACTGAAGCTTTCTTT.

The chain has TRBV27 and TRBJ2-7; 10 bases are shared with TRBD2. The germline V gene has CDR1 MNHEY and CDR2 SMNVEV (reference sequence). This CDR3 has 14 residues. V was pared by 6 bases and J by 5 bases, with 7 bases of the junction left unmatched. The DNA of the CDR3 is TGTGCCAGCAGACTCCTAGCGGGAGACCACGAGCAGTACTTC. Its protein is CASRLLAGDHEQYF.

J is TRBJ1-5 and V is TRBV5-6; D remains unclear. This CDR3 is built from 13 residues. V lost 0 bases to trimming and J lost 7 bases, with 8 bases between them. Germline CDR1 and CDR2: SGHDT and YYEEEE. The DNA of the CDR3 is TGTGCCAGCAGCTTGGCCCCTGAGCAGCCCCAGCATTTT. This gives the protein CASSLAPEQPQHF.

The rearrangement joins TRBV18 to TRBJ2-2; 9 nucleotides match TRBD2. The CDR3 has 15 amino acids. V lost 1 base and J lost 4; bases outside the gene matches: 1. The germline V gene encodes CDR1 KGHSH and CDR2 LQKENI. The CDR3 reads CASSPQREVTGELFF. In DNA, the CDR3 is TGTGCCAGCTCACCACAGCGGGAGGTCACCGGGGAGCTGTTTTTT.

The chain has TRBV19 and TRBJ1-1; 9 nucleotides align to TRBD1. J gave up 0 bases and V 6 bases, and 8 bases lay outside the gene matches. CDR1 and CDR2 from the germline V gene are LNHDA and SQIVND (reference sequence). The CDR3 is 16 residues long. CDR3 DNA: TGTGCCAGTAGGGAAACAGGGGGCCCGATGAACACTGAAGCTTTCTTT. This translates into CASRETGGPMNTEAFF.

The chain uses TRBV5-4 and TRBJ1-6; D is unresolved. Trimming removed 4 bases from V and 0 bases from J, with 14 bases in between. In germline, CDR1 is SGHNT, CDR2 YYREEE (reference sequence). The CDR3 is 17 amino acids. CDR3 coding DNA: TGTGCCAGCAGCACCCGGAGGGCTACCTCCTATAATTCACCCCTCCACTTT. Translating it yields CASSTRRATSYNSPLHF.

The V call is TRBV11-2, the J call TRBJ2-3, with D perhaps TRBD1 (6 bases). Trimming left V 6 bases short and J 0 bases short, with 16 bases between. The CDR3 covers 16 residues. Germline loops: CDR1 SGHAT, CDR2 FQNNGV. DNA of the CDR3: TGTGCCAGCAGAGCCTTCGGGACAACCAGCACAGATACGCAGTATTTT. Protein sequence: CASRAFGTTSTDTQYF.

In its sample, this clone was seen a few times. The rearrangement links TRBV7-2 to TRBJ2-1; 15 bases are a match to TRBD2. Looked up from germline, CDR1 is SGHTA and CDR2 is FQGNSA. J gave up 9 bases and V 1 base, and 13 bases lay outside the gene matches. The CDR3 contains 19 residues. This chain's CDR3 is CASSLVGLAGGLPQGEQFF. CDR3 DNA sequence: TGTGCCAGCAGCTTAGTGGGACTAGCGGGGGGTCTTCCCCAGGGTGAGCAGTTCTTC.

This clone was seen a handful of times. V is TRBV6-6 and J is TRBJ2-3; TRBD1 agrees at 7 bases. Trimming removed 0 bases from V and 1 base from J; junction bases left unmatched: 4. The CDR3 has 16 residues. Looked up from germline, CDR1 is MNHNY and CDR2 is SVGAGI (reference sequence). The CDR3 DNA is TGTGCCAGCAGTTACTCCCGGACAGGAGGCACAGATACGCAGTATTTT. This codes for CASSYSRTGGTDTQYF.

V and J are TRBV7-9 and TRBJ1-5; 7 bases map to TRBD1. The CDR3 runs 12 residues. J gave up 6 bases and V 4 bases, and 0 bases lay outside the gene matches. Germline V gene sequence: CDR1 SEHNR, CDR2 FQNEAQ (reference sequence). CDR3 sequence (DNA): TGTGCCAGCAGCTCAGGGGGTCAGCCCCAGCATTTT. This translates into CASSSGGQPQHF. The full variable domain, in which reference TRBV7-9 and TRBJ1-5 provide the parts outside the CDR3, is DTGVSQNPRHKITKRGQNVTFRCDPISEHNRLYWYRQTLGQGPEFLTYFQNEAQLEKSRLLSDRFSAERPKGSFSTLEIQRTEQGDSAMYLCASSSGGQPQHFGDGTRLSIL.

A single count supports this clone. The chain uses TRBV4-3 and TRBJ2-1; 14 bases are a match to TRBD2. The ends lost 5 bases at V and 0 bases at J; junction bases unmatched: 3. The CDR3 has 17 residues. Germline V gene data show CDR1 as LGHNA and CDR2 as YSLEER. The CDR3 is CASSMGLAGVSYNEQFF. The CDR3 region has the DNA TGCGCCAGCAGCATGGGACTAGCGGGGGTCTCCTACAATGAGCAGTTCTTC.

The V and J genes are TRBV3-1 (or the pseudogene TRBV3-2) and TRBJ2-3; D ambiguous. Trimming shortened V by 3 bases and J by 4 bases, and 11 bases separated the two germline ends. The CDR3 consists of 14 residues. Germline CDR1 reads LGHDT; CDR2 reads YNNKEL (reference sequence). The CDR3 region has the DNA TGTGCCAGCAGCCACCAGACACTTCCAGATACGCAGTATTTT. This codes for CASSHQTLPDTQYF.

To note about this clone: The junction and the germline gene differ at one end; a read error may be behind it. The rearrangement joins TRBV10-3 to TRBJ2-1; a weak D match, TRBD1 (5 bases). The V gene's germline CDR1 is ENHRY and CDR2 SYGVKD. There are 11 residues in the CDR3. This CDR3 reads CAISTDNGQFF. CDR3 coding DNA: TGTGCCATCAGTACGGACAATGGGCAGTTCTTC.

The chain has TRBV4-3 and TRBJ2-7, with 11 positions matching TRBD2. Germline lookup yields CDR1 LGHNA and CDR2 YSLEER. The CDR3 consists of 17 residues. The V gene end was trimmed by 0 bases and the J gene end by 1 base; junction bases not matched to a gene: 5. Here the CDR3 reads CASSQETSGTQSYEQYF. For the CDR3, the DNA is TGCGCCAGCAGCCAAGAGACTAGCGGGACCCAATCCTACGAGCAGTACTTC.

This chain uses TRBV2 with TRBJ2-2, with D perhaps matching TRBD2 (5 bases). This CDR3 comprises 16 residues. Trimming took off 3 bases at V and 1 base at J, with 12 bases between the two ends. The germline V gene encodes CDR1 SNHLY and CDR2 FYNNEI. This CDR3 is CASSDFRGGNTGELFF. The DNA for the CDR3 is TGTGCCAGCAGTGATTTCCGCGGAGGGAACACCGGGGAGCTGTTTTTT. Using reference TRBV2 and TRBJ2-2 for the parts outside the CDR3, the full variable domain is EPEVTQTPSHQVTQMGQEVILRCVPISNHLYFYWYRQILGQKVEFLVSFYNNEISEKSEIFDDQFSVERPDGSNFTLKIRSTKLEDSAMYFCASSDFRGGNTGELFFGEGSRLTVL.

CDR3 sequence: CASTEPGLAGGSDTQYF. In DNA form, the CDR3 reads TGTGCCAGCACCGAACCGGGACTAGCGGGAGGATCAGATACGCAGTATTTT. The chain couples TRBV7-2 to TRBJ2-3, with TRBD2 matching 15 bases. The CDR3 is 17 residues long. CDR1 is SGHTA and CDR2 is FQGNSA in the germline V gene. J gave up 4 bases and V 7 bases, and 9 bases lay outside the gene matches.

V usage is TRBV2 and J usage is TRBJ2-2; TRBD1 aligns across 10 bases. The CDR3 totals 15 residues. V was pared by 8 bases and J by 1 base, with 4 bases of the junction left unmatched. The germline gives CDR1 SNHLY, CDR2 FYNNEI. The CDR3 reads CASGGQGQNTGELFF. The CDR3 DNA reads TGTGCCAGCGGGGGACAGGGGCAGAACACCGGGGAGCTGTTTTTT.